This TCR beta chain derives from a study of CD4+ T cells in melanoma. Study outcomes and limitations: A reported correlation linked neoantigen-specific CD4+ T cells to CD8+, macrophage and B cell function.

This CDR3 comprises 19 residues. Trimming cost V 4 bases and J 0 bases; bases outside gene matches: 9. Germline assignment: CDR1 LGHDT and CDR2 YNNKEL (reference sequence). The assay was immunoSEQ multiplex PCR, and TCRdb's table has in-frame clones only and misses some. This table holds fewer than 5,000 clones, 60% to 65% found once. Of note for this clone: The antigen is not known.

The sequence derives from a human donor with melanoma. The chain joins TRBV3-1 (or the pseudogene TRBV3-2) to TRBJ2-7; 16 nucleotides match TRBD2. The sequencing input was cells from a culture (not recorded whether cultured in vitro). CDR3: CASSRLPGLAGGSSYEQYF. The CDR3 DNA is TGTGCCAGCAGCCGTTTACCGGGACTAGCGGGGGGGAGCTCCTACGAGCAGTACTTC.